Each of the 10 T cell receptor beta chains below was sequenced from the same sample in a study of blood T cells in healthy people across ages. The second PCR ran roughly 6 to 12 cycles with a sample-barcoded 5' primer and J-beta primers. TCRdb processed the 5' RACE reads anew with MiXCR; each CDR3 protein has one entry. The table lists fewer than 1.5 million distinct CDR3 sequences, roughly 45% of them singletons, with 7% to 9% in the top ten. Sequences were obtained from blood. These receptors all stem from a woman younger than 30 in good health.

The chain joins TRBV7-9 to TRBJ2-3, with no clear D. CDR3 length: 18 amino acids. The V gene's germline CDR1 is SEHNR and CDR2 FQNEAQ (reference sequence). Trimming took 1 base from V and 0 from J, leaving 17 bases between them. As DNA, the CDR3 is TGTGCCAGCAGCTTAGTAGCTGCGGCGGCTACTAGCACAGATACGCAGTATTTT. Its protein is CASSLVAAAATSTDTQYF.

As regards this clonotype: This may come from a read error, since a much larger clone is one base off. CDR3 DNA: TGTGCCAGCAGCCCGTTAGCGGGAATTGCTCCATCGGGGGAGCAGTTCTTC. This codes for CASSPLAGIAPSGEQFF. The chain is built from TRBV3-1 and TRBJ2-1; 8 bases map to TRBD2. The CDR3 runs 17 residues. Losses at the gene ends were 4 bases for V and 10 bases for J; bases not matched to a gene: 18. Per germline, CDR1 LGHDT and CDR2 YNNKEL (reference sequence).

This clonotype has more than one count but fewer than ten. The J gene is TRBJ2-4, the V gene TRBV5-8; unclear D gene. The germline gives CDR1 SGHTS, CDR2 YDEGEE. This CDR3 is 15 amino acids long. Trimming cost V 0 bases and J 0 bases, with 7 bases left between them. The CDR3 sequence is CASSLVLQAKNIQYF. In nucleotides, the CDR3 is TGTGCCAGCAGCTTGGTTCTACAAGCCAAAAACATTCAGTACTTC.

The chain couples TRBV12-3 or TRBV12-4 to TRBJ2-4, with 7 bases that match TRBD1. The DNA end is more similar to TRBJ2-7, so the J call may be wrong. There are 14 residues in the CDR3. CDR3 nucleotide sequence: TGTGCCAGCAGTTACACAGGGGCCGGGGACGAGCAGTACTTC. Encoded protein: CASSYTGAGDEQYF.

The V and J genes are TRBV24-1 and TRBJ2-3, with D uncertain. CDR3 length: 13 amino acids. Deletions cut 1 base from V and 7 bases from J, with 8 bases between. Germline values: CDR1 KGHDR, CDR2 SFDVKD. The CDR3, as DNA: TGTGCCACCAGTGATTTTTCAGGAAATACGCAGTATTTT. Encoded protein: CATSDFSGNTQYF.

V gene TRBV20-1 combines with J gene TRBJ2-5; 8 nucleotides match TRBD1. The CDR3 is 15 amino acids. The V segment lost 3 bases and the J segment 11 bases; nucleotides outside the gene matches: 17. Germline lookup yields CDR1 DFQATT and CDR2 SNEGSKA (reference sequence). The CDR3 region has the DNA TGCAGTGCTAGTTTGGGCAGGGGGCTGGGGGGTGAGCAGTACTTC. Protein product: CSASLGRGLGGEQYF.

This clonotype was counted a single time. The CDR3 is CSVEPRVGRGYEQYF. In DNA, the CDR3 is TGCAGTGTTGAACCCCGAGTGGGCCGGGGCTACGAGCAGTACTTC. This chain links TRBV20-1 with TRBJ2-7; possible D gene TRBD2, 5 bases. The ends were cut back, 7 bases at V and 3 bases at J, with 22 bases in the middle. Germline CDR1 is DFQATT and CDR2 is SNEGSKA (reference sequence). CDR3 length: 15 residues.

This clonotype was seen a few times. The chain has TRBV11-2 and TRBJ1-2, with unresolved D. The CDR3 consists of 15 residues. In germline, CDR1 is SGHAT, CDR2 FQNNGV. The germline V and J ends were trimmed by 0 bases and 5 bases, with 13 bases remaining between them. The CDR3 coding sequence is TGTGCCAGCAGCTTAGAAGGTTCAATGGGGTATGGCTACACCTTC. This translates into CASSLEGSMGYGYTF.

The rearrangement links TRBV3-1 to TRBJ2-3, with D possibly being TRBD1 (6 bases). The V end was cut by 2 bases, the J end by 0 bases, with 15 bases between. CDR3 size: 17 residues. From germline, CDR1 is LGHDT and CDR2 YNNKEL (reference sequence). Written as DNA, the CDR3 is TGTGCCAGCAGCCAAACTGGAACAGGGCCTAGCACAGATACGCAGTATTTT. Translation: CASSQTGTGPSTDTQYF.

This clonotype was observed a few times. The chain employs TRBV7-9 and TRBJ1-1; D is unclear. CDR1 and CDR2 (germline): SEHNR, FQNEAQ (reference sequence). The ends were cut back, 0 bases at V and 8 bases at J, with 7 bases in the middle. The CDR3 extends over 12 amino acids. The CDR3 is CASSLADYEAFF. CDR3 sequence (DNA): TGTGCCAGCAGCTTAGCTGATTACGAAGCTTTCTTT.